One and the same sample provided the 21 T cell receptor beta chains below, sequenced in a study of cytomegalovirus exposure and HLA in healthy donors (dated by TCRdb to the late 2010s). Library creation used the immunoSEQ multiplex PCR assay. The multiplex PCR relied on a mix of 60 forward primers for TCR Vbeta segments and 13 reverse primers for TCR Jbeta segments. TCRdb retrieved this table from immuneACCESS and kept in-frame rearrangements only. Not all clones are present; in checked studies, unresolved V genes account for under half, and no reason is known for the remainder. This sample holds about 130,000 clones; more than 75% were observed only once. The leading ten clones occupy 1.3% to 1.5% of the sample. Sequencing was carried out using PBMCs. These receptors came from a female donor in good health and CMV-seronegative.

The chain has TRBV19 and TRBJ2-1, with TRBD2 identical over 7 bases. V shed 3 bases and J 5 bases; nucleotides not matched to a gene: 4. This CDR3 has 14 amino acids. The germline V gene has CDR1 LNHDA and CDR2 SQIVND (reference sequence). The CDR3 loop is CASSIRGSNNEQFF. The CDR3 DNA follows: TGTGCCAGTAGTATCCGCGGGAGCAACAATGAGCAGTTCTTC.

This chain connects TRBV4-3 to TRBJ1-4; TRBD1 agrees at 10 bases. The CDR3 has 17 amino acids. Looked up from germline, CDR1 is LGHNA and CDR2 is YSLEER. The ends lost 4 bases at V and 8 bases at J; junction bases unmatched: 13. CDR3 in amino acids: CASSPGMGTGAREKLFF. The CDR3 nucleotides read TGCGCCAGCAGCCCCGGCATGGGGACAGGGGCAAGAGAAAAACTGTTTTTT.

This clone appeared a few times. The genes are TRBV6-1 and TRBJ2-7, with 9 bases fitting TRBD2. V gave up 7 bases and J gave up 7 bases; unmatched junction bases: 11. This CDR3 is built from 14 residues. Germline CDR1 MNHNS, CDR2 SASEGT. This CDR3 is CASIRSGRTREQYF. CDR3 nucleotides: TGTGCCAGCATCAGGAGCGGGAGGACGAGAGAGCAGTACTTC.

The V gene is TRBV11-3, the J gene TRBJ2-2; TRBD1 aligns across 8 bases. V lost 5 bases to trimming and J lost 6 bases; unmatched junction nucleotides: 11. CDR1 is SGHNT, CDR2 YENEEA, per germline. The CDR3 contains 16 residues. Here the CDR3 DNA reads TGTGCCAGCAGCGATACAGGGGGATTTCTCTCCGGGGAGCTGTTTTTT. Its translation: CASSDTGGFLSGELFF.

V usage is TRBV11-2 and J usage is TRBJ2-7, with D possibly TRBD2 on 6 matching bases. Trimming took off 5 bases at V and 5 bases at J, with 16 bases between the two ends. CDR3 length: 14 residues. The V gene's germline CDR1 is SGHAT and CDR2 FQNNGV. This CDR3 reads CASSGWGETHEQYF. In DNA form, the CDR3 reads TGTGCCAGCAGCGGGTGGGGGGAGACGCACGAGCAGTACTTC.

This sequence joins TRBV19 and TRBJ2-4; 7 positions match TRBD1. This CDR3 is 12 amino acids long. Germline loops: CDR1 LNHDA, CDR2 SQIVND (reference sequence). V gave up 4 bases and J gave up 8 bases; unmatched junction bases: 2. CDR3 loop: CASSNRGHIQYF. DNA of the CDR3: TGTGCCAGTAGTAACAGGGGACACATTCAGTACTTC.

The chain combines TRBV29-1 with TRBJ2-5, with 9 bases aligning to TRBD1. Germline CDR1 SQVTM, CDR2 ANQGSEA. Trimming cost V 7 bases and J 5 bases; bases outside gene matches: 11. This CDR3 spans 14 amino acids. The CDR3 nucleotides read TGCAGCGCTAACTACAGGGGGCTGGGGGAGACCCAGTACTTC. It codes for CSANYRGLGETQYF.

The gene calls are TRBV2 and TRBJ1-1; 9 bases are a match to TRBD1. The ends lost 7 bases at V and 4 bases at J; junction bases unmatched: 10. The V gene's germline CDR1 is SNHLY and CDR2 FYNNEI. The CDR3 runs 15 residues. As DNA, the CDR3 is TGTGCCAGCAACCCACAGGGGGCTGGGGTCACTGAAGCTTTCTTT. It specifies CASNPQGAGVTEAFF.

This clone showed up just a few times. CDR3 sequence: CASSPYRESEAFF. The DNA for the CDR3 is TGTGCCAGCAGCCCCTACAGGGAGTCTGAAGCTTTCTTT. The chain joins TRBV9 to TRBJ1-1, with D maybe TRBD1 (6 bases). V lost 4 bases, J lost 6 bases, and 13 bases lay in between. CDR1 is SGDLS, CDR2 YYNGEE, per germline. The CDR3 contains 13 residues.

This clone was recorded a few times. One junction end does not reproduce the germline sequence, and a read error may be involved. V usage is TRBV11-2 and J usage is TRBJ2-5; no reliable D call. The CDR3 runs 13 residues. Per the germline V gene, CDR1 is SGHAT and CDR2 is FQNNGV. The CDR3 bases are TGTGCCAGCAGCCCCTTTCAACAGTTGTTCCTGGACTTC. This gives the protein CASSPFQQLFLDF.

This rearrangement joins TRBV7-3 to TRBJ2-7; 7 nucleotides align to TRBD2. The CDR3 contains 15 residues. Germline CDR1 is SGHTA and CDR2 is FQGTGA. Unmatched junction bases numbered 9, after V lost 3 bases and J lost 4 bases. The CDR3 loop reads CASSFSGGKTYEQYF. CDR3 bases: TGTGCCAGCAGCTTCTCGGGGGGAAAAACATACGAGCAGTACTTC.

As concerns this clone: The sample carries other DNA sequences with the same CDR3. The chain combines TRBV11-3 with TRBJ2-3, with TRBD2 as a possible D gene (6 bases). The V end was cut by 1 base, the J end by 5 bases, with 7 bases between. CDR1 SGHNT and CDR2 YENEEA come from the germline V gene. This CDR3 region has 13 residues. The CDR3 region has the DNA TGTGCCAGCAGCTTAGGGAGGGAAGATACGCAGTATTTT. Residues: CASSLGREDTQYF. Using reference TRBV11-3 and TRBJ2-3 for the parts outside the CDR3, the full variable domain is EAGVVQSPRYKIIEKKQPVAFWCNPISGHNTLYWYLQNLGQGPELLIRYENEEAVDDSQLPKDRFSAERLKGVDSTLKIQPAELGDSAVYLCASSLGREDTQYFGPGTRLTVL.

CDR3 nucleotides: TGTGCCAGCAGGACCGAAGGACTGAACTATGGCTACACCTTC. It yields the protein CASRTEGLNYGYTF. V and J are TRBV6-1 and TRBJ1-2; D unresolved. V lost 6 bases and J 2 bases, leaving 13 bases between the germline ends. This CDR3 has 14 residues. From germline, CDR1 is MNHNS and CDR2 SASEGT.

The chain couples TRBV4-3 to TRBJ1-4, with 9 bases lining up with TRBD1. This CDR3 is built from 16 residues. The V and J ends lost 0 bases and 6 bases, in that order; junction bases with no gene match: 5. The germline CDR1 and CDR2 sequences are LGHNA and YSLEER. CDR3 region: CASSQERQGEDEKLFF. The CDR3 DNA follows: TGCGCCAGCAGCCAAGAGCGACAGGGGGAAGATGAAAAACTGTTTTTT.

The chain joins TRBV29-1 to TRBJ2-2, with 7 bases aligning to TRBD1. The junction had 5 bases not matched to a gene; V was cut back by 6 bases and J by 7 bases. The germline V gene encodes CDR1 SQVTM and CDR2 ANQGSEA. The CDR3 is 12 amino acids. The CDR3 protein is CSVDRDGGELFF. The CDR3 DNA follows: TGCAGCGTAGACAGGGATGGCGGGGAGCTGTTTTTT.

This clone was counted between two and nine times. The J gene is TRBJ2-2, the V gene TRBV11-3; no reliable D call. This CDR3 spans 13 amino acids. V was trimmed by 4 bases and J by 8 bases, leaving 11 bases between them. Germline lookup yields CDR1 SGHNT and CDR2 YENEEA. The CDR3 bases are TGTGCCAGCAGCTCCGATGAGGAGGGGGAGCTGTTTTTT. Translating it yields CASSSDEEGELFF.

The chain has TRBV11-2 and TRBJ2-2; 7 positions agree with TRBD1. The length of the CDR3 is 14 residues. Germline assignment: CDR1 SGHAT and CDR2 FQNNGV. V was clipped by 5 bases and J by 4 bases; unmatched bases: 4. The CDR3 sequence: CASSLTGFTGELFF. In nucleotides, the CDR3 is TGTGCCAGCAGCCTGACAGGGTTCACCGGGGAGCTGTTTTTT.

This chain uses TRBV7-2 with TRBJ2-5; 12 bases are a match to TRBD2. This CDR3 region has 14 residues. V shed 2 bases and J 5 bases; nucleotides not matched to a gene: 0. The germline V gene has CDR1 SGHTA and CDR2 FQGNSA. Here the CDR3 reads CASSLLAGGETQYF. The CDR3 coding sequence is TGTGCCAGCAGCTTACTAGCGGGAGGGGAGACCCAGTACTTC.

The chain links TRBV19 to TRBJ2-2, with 10 positions matching TRBD2. CDR1 is LNHDA, CDR2 SQIVND, per germline (reference sequence). This CDR3 comprises 18 residues. V lost 2 bases to trimming and J lost 0 bases; unmatched junction nucleotides: 6. This CDR3 reads CASSIRLAGVPNTGELFF. The DNA for the CDR3 is TGTGCCAGTAGTATAAGGCTAGCGGGGGTTCCGAACACCGGGGAGCTGTTTTTT.

The chain combines TRBV2 with TRBJ1-5; the match to TRBD1 covers 10 bases. The V and J ends lost 8 bases and 6 bases, in that order; junction bases with no gene match: 4. This CDR3 region has 13 residues. Germline V gene data show CDR1 as SNHLY and CDR2 as FYNNEI. In nucleotides, the CDR3 is TGTGCCAGCGGAGGACAGGGGGGTCAGCCCCAGCATTTT. Its translation is CASGGQGGQPQHF.

V usage is TRBV28 and J usage is TRBJ2-7, with no clear D. Germline V gene lookup returns CDR1 MDHEN and CDR2 SYDVKM. This CDR3 comprises 12 residues. V lost 5 bases, J lost 7 bases, and 12 bases lay in between. The CDR3 region is CASSLLSKEQYF. Written as DNA, the CDR3 is TGTGCCAGCAGTCTACTAAGTAAAGAGCAGTACTTC.